This TCR beta chain was retrieved from a study of cytomegalovirus exposure and HLA in healthy donors. This clone was counted only a few times. Antigen: not known. Study observations and caveats: Cytomegalovirus status was reportedly diagnosed by the classifier with high specificity and sensitivity. It was shown in a later analysis that HLA-associated TCR beta chains were more clonally expanded than other, equally common chains.

The primer mix had 60 Vbeta and 13 Jbeta primers. Some clones are missing from TCRdb's copy, which holds only in-frame ones; the method was immunoSEQ multiplex PCR. Here the sample spans 60,000 to 85,000 clones, more than 75% being singletons. There are 12 residues in the CDR3. V was pared by 11 bases and J by 7 bases, with 17 bases between. Germline V gene data show CDR1 as MNHNS and CDR2 as SASEGT. The source material was PBMCs. The TCR was taken from a male donor in good health and CMV-seropositive. The chain links TRBV6-1 to TRBJ1-2; the D is unclear. This chain's CDR3 is CAGNRGFGGYTF. The CDR3 nucleotides are TGTGCCGGCAACCGGGGATTTGGTGGCTACACCTTC.